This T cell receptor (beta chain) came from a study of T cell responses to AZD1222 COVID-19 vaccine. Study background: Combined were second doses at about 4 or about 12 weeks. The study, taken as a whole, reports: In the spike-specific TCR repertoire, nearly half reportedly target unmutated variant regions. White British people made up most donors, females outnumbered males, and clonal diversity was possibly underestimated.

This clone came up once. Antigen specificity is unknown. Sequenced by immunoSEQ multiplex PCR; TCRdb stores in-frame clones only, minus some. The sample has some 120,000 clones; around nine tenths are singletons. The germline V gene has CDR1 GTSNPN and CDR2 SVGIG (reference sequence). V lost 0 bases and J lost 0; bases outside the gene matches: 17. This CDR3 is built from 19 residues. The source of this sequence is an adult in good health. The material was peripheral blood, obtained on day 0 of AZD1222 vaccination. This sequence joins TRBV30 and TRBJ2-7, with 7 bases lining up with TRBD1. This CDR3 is CAWSVGLLTGPKSSYEQYF. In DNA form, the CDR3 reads TGTGCCTGGAGTGTAGGTCTTCTGACAGGGCCGAAGAGCTCCTACGAGCAGTACTTC.